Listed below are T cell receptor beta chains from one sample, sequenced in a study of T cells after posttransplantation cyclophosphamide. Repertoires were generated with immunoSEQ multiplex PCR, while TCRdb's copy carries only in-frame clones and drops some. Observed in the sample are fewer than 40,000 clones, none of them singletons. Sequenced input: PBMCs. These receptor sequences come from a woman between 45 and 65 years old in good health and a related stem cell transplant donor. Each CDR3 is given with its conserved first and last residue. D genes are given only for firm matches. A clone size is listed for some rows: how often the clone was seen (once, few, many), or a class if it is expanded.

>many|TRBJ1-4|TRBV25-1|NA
TGTGCCAGCAGTGATCCCCAGGGTTTTAATGAAAAACTGTTTTTT
CASSDPQGFNEKLFF
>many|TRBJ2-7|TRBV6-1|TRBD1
TGTGCCAGCATCGCCGGACAGGGCTGGAACGAGCAGTACTTC
CASIAGQGWNEQYF
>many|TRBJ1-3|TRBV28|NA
TGTGCCACCCACCGGTACTCTGGAAACACCATATATTTT
CATHRYSGNTIYF
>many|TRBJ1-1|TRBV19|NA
TGTGCCAGTACAGCTCTGGGGGCTACTTCGAACACTGAAGCTTTCTTT
CASTALGATSNTEAFF
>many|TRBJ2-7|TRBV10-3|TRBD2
TGTGCCATCAGTCTTAGCGGGGGATTGTACGAGCAGTACTTC
CAISLSGGLYEQYF
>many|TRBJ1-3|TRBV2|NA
TGTGCCAGCAGTGATCAGGGGCCATCCTCTGGAAACACCATATATTTT
CASSDQGPSSGNTIYF
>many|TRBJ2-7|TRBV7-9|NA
TGTGCCAGCAGCTTCTCTAGCCACGACGAGCAGTACTTC
CASSFSSHDEQYF
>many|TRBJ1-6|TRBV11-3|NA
TGTGCCAGCAGCTTAGAGGGCCTTTCACCCCTCCACTTT
CASSLEGLSPLHF
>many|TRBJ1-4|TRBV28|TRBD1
TGTGCCAGCAGTTACCGGGGGACAGGGGGAGCAACTAATGAAAAACTGTTTTTT
CASSYRGTGGATNEKLFF
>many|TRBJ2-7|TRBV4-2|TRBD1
TGTGCCAGCAGTTACGGGACAGGGACGTCCTACGAGCAGTACTTC
CASSYGTGTSYEQYF
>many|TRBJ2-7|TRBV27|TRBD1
TGTGCCAGCAGCGGGGTGGGGGACAGGGCCTACGAGCAGTACTTC
CASSGVGDRAYEQYF
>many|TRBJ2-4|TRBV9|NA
TGTGCCAGCAGCGTAGGGCACCTCCTAGGCATTCAGTACTTC
CASSVGHLLGIQYF
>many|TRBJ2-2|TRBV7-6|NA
TGTGCCAGCAGCGTCAAGGAAAGATTAGCAAACACCGGGGAGCTGTTTTTT
CASSVKERLANTGELFF
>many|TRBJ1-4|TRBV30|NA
TGTGCCTGGCGACAGGCCCCGAGTGAAAAACTGTTTTTT
CAWRQAPSEKLFF
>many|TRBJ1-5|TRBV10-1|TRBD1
TGCGCCAGCAGTGAGCTAGTTCAGTCAGGGACAGTCAATCAGCCCCAGCATTTT
CASSELVQSGTVNQPQHF
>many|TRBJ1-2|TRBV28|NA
TGTGCCAGCAGTTTACAGAACTATGGCTACACCTTC
CASSLQNYGYTF
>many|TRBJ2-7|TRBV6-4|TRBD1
TGTGCCAGCCTCGGGACAGGGAGATCCTACGAGCAGTACTTC
CASLGTGRSYEQYF
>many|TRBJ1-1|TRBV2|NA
TGTGCCAGCAGTGAAGCAAGGGCGAAGGCTGAGGGTAACACTGAAGCTTTCTTT
CASSEARAKAEGNTEAFF
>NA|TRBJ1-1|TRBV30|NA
TGTGCCCAAAGGGTACCCTCGGGGACTGAAGCTTTCTTT
CAQRVPSGTEAFF
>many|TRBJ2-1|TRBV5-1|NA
TGCGCCAGCAGCGCCTGGGATCGCGGGAATGAGCAGTTCTTC
CASSAWDRGNEQFF
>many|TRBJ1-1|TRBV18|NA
TGTGCCAGCTCACCCTCAACGGTACAGATGAACACTGAAGCTTTCTTT
CASSPSTVQMNTEAFF
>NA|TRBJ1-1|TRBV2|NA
TGTGCCAGCACTAGGGAGTGGAACACTGAAGCTTTCTTT
CASTREWNTEAFF
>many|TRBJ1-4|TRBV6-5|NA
TGTGCCAGCAGTTACTACAGGGTTGATGAAAAACTGTTTTTT
CASSYYRVDEKLFF
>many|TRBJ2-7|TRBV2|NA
TGTGCCAGTTGGGTCAGGACCTACGAGCAGTACTTC
CASWVRTYEQYF
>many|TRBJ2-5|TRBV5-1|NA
TGCGCCAGCAGCTCACAAGAGACCCAGTACTTC
CASSSQETQYF
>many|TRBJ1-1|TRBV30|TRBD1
TGTGCCTCCCGGACAGGGGGCGGACTGAACACTGAAGCTTTCTTT
CASRTGGGLNTEAFF
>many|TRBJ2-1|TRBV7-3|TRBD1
TGTGCCAGCAGTTCCCGGGACAGGGGTTACAATGAGCAGTTCTTC
CASSSRDRGYNEQFF
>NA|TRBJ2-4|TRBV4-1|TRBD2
TGCGCCAGCAGCAGGGGACTAGCGGGGCCACTAGCCAAAAACATTCAGTACTTC
CASSRGLAGPLAKNIQYF
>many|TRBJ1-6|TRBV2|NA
TGTGCCAGCAGTGACCGTCAGAATTCACCCCTCCACTTT
CASSDRQNSPLHF
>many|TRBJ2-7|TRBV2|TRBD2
TGTGCCAGCAAACTAGCGAGTAGCTCCTACGAGCAGTACTTC
CASKLASSSYEQYF
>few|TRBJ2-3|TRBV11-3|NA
TGTGCCAGCAGCCCTTCCGGGACAAGGCCCTCAGATACGCAGTATTTT
CASSPSGTRPSDTQYF
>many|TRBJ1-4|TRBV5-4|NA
TGTGCCAGCAGCTCGCATAGGGCCCGCTCAAAGGGGAAACTGTTTTTT
CASSSHRARSKGKLFF
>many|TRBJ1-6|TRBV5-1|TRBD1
TGCGCCAGCAGCCTCCGGACAGGAGGTTCACCCCTCCACTTT
CASSLRTGGSPLHF
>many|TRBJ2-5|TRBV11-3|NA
TGTGCCAGCAGCTTAGGTTCAGGGTTGGTTAAGGAGACCCAGTACTTC
CASSLGSGLVKETQYF
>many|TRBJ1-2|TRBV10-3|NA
TGTGCCATCAGTGGGCGGACAGATGGCTACACCTTC
CAISGRTDGYTF
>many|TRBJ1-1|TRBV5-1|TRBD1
TGCGCCAGCGGGGGGAGACAGGGGGCGATAGACGGGAACACTGAAGCTTTCTTT
CASGGRQGAIDGNTEAFF
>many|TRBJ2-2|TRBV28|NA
TGTGCCAGCAGTTTATACAGACTAGGGACCGGGGAGCTGTTTTTT
CASSLYRLGTGELFF
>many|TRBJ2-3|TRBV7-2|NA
TGTGCCAGCAGCTTAGTGTCTAGCACAGATACGCAGTATTTT
CASSLVSSTDTQYF
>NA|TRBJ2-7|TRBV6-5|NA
TGTGCCACGGGGTTCACCTACGAGCAGTACTTC
CATGFTYEQYF
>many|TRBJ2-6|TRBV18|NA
TGTGCCAGCTCACCCCAGGGATCTGGGGCCAACGTCCTGACTTTC
CASSPQGSGANVLTF
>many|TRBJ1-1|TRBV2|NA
TGTGCCAGCAGAACACGGAACACTGAAGCTTTCTTT
CASRTRNTEAFF